A single sample is the source of the 8 T cell receptor beta chains below, sequenced in a study of Ad26.COV2.S vaccination and SARS-CoV-2 variants. Data came from immunoSEQ multiplex PCR; TCRdb stores just in-frame clones and leaves some out. The table records hundreds of thousands of clones, approximately 92% of them present only once. Treatment denoted: 19 received Ad26.COV2.S at low or high dose, single or two shots; roughly five received placebo; per-sample allocation not given. Sampling took place 63 days after the first vaccine or placebo injection. The sample here was peripheral blood, taken in a trial of Ad26.COV2.S vaccine versus placebo. These TCRs come from a person between 18 and 65 years old who received the Ad26.COV2.S COVID-19 vaccine or a placebo.

The chain couples TRBV2 to TRBJ2-1, with TRBD2 identical over 10 bases. Germline CDR1 SNHLY, CDR2 FYNNEI. CDR3 length: 16 residues. The V segment lost 1 base and the J segment 8 bases; nucleotides outside the gene matches: 8. CDR3 loop: CASSEDGSGRKYEQFF. In DNA, the CDR3 is TGTGCCAGCAGTGAAGATGGTAGCGGGAGGAAGTATGAGCAGTTCTTC.

The chain has TRBV30 and TRBJ2-1; 11 nucleotides align to TRBD2. J lost 15 bases, V lost 4 bases, and 8 bases had no gene match. CDR1 and CDR2 from the germline V gene are GTSNPN and SVGIG (reference sequence). The CDR3 has 12 residues. CDR3 sequence (DNA): TGTGCCTGGATCACTAGCGGGGGTACAAGGTTCTTC. This codes for CAWITSGGTRFF.

This chain joins TRBV19 and TRBJ2-7, with 8 nucleotides matching TRBD1. V lost 8 bases and J lost 3; bases outside the gene matches: 9. Germline CDR1 is LNHDA and CDR2 is SQIVND (reference sequence). The CDR3 sequence is 14 residues long. CDR3: CASSVQGVGYEQYF. The CDR3 DNA follows: TGTGCCAGTTCGGTACAGGGGGTGGGCTACGAGCAGTACTTC.

The rearrangement uses TRBV19 and TRBJ1-1; TRBD1 might be the D (6 bases). Trimming took off 6 bases at V and 1 base at J, with 12 bases between the two ends. The CDR3 contains 14 residues. CDR1 is LNHDA, CDR2 SQIVND, per germline (reference sequence). The CDR3 region is CASREGGRNTEAFF. The DNA of the CDR3 is TGTGCCAGTAGGGAGGGGGGCCGGAACACTGAAGCTTTCTTT.

This clone was counted only a few times. The chain carries TRBV5-1 and TRBJ2-5, with D possibly being TRBD2 (5 bases). Trimming removed 4 bases at V and 5 bases at J, with 15 bases between. The CDR3 runs to 14 residues. CDR1 is SGHRS and CDR2 is YFSETQ in the germline V gene. In DNA form, the CDR3 reads TGCGCCAGCAGCCCAGCGGTGTCTGTGGAGACCCAGTACTTC. This codes for CASSPAVSVETQYF.

The chain carries TRBV3-1 (or the pseudogene TRBV3-2) and TRBJ2-3, with D hard to call. This CDR3 is 13 amino acids long. Germline V gene sequence: CDR1 LGHDT, CDR2 YNNKEL (reference sequence). V gave up 2 bases and J gave up 2 bases, with 5 bases separating them. CDR3: CASSQFTTDTQYF. In nucleotides, the CDR3 is TGTGCCAGCAGCCAATTTACCACAGATACGCAGTATTTT.

The gene calls are TRBV7-2 and TRBJ1-1; D gene ambiguous. The V end was cut by 5 bases, the J end by 1 base, with 8 bases between. This CDR3 contains 13 residues. Germline V gene lookup returns CDR1 SGHTA and CDR2 FQGNSA. The CDR3 region is CASSPRWNTEAFF. DNA for the CDR3: TGTGCCAGCAGCCCCCGGTGGAACACTGAAGCTTTCTTT.

The gene calls are TRBV19 and TRBJ2-1; 8 bases are shared with TRBD1. CDR3 length: 15 amino acids. The germline gives CDR1 LNHDA, CDR2 SQIVND (reference sequence). V was pared by 6 bases and J by 6 bases, with 10 bases of the junction left unmatched. Written as DNA, the CDR3 is TGTGCCAGTAGCCCGCGGACAGGGACGGGCAATGAGCAGTTCTTC. It encodes CASSPRTGTGNEQFF.